This entry is about one TCR beta chain. TCR beta cDNA was reverse-transcribed from about 500 ng of total RNA. The reaction used a constant-region primer and ProtoScript II reverse transcriptase. What produced the TCR beta libraries was three nested multiplex PCR rounds using slightly modified ARM-PCR. A C-beta reverse primer and TRBV1-TRBV30 forward primers served in each of the first two PCR rounds, at 9 to 11 cycles apiece. TCRdb re-called the multiplex PCR reads with MiXCR, one entry per CDR3 protein. The profile covers 50,000 to 70,000 distinct CDR3 sequences, with just over 70% appearing a single time and approximately 50% taken by the ten largest. The sample originates from a study of tumor-infiltrating lymphocytes in primary liver carcinoma. From roughly 18-30 mg of unsorted bulk tissue, DNA and RNA were co-extracted together. Germline V gene sequence: CDR1 LGHNA, CDR2 YSLEER. V dropped 3 bases and J dropped 5 bases, with 14 bases sitting between them. CDR3 length equals 14 residues.

The TCR originated in a man between 35 and 55 years old with primary liver carcinoma and hepatitis B virus infection. Sample: liver tumor tissue from sampling region 2. Subset of the sample: tumor region T2, inferior pole. The chain couples TRBV4-3 to TRBJ2-7; D gene uncertain. CDR3 DNA: TGCGCCAGCAGCCACCTGGGCGGAGCAGACGAGCAGTACTTC. Protein: CASSHLGGADEQYF.